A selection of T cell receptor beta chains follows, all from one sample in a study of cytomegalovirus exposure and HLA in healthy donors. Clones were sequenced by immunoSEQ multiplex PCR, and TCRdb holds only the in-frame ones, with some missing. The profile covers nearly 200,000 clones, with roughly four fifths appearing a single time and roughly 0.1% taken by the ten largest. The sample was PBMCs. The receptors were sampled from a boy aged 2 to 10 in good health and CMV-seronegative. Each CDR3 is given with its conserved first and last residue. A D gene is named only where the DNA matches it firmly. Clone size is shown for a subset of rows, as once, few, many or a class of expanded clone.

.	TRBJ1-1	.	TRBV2	TGTGCCAGCAGGGAGACAGGGAACACTGAAGCTTTCTTT	CASRETGNTEAFF
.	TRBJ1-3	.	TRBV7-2	TGTGCCAGCAGCTTAGGGGGCCATGGAAACACCATATATTTT	CASSLGGHGNTIYF
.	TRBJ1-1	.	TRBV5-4	TGTGCCAGCAGCCTGGACTCGAACACTGAAGCTTTCTTT	CASSLDSNTEAFF
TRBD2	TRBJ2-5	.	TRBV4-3	TGCGCCAGCAGCCAAGACCCGGGAGGGGAAGAGACCCAGTACTTC	CASSQDPGGEETQYF
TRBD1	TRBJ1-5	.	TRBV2	TGTGCCAGCAGTGAGGACAGGGGCGGGAATCAGCCCCAGCATTTT	CASSEDRGGNQPQHF
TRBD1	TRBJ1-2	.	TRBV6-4	TGTGCCAGCAGTGAGCTTTGGGGACAGAACTATGGCTACACCTTC	CASSELWGQNYGYTF
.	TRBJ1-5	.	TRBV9	TGTGCCAGCAGCGTGGAAGGGGGAAGGCAGCCCCAGCATTTT	CASSVEGGRQPQHF
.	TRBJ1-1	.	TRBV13	TGTGCCAGCAGCATCAGGGTAGGGCAGAGCACTGAAGCTTTCTTT	CASSIRVGQSTEAFF
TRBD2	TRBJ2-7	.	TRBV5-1	TGCGCCAGCAGCCAGGGACTAGCGGAGTTCTACGAGCAGTACTTC	CASSQGLAEFYEQYF
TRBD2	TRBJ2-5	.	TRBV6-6	TGTGCCAGCAGCTCGACTAGCTTGGGAGAGACCCAGTACTTC	CASSSTSLGETQYF
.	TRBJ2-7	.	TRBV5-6	TGTGCCAGCAGCTTGGCGACAGGCTTGTATCACGAGCAGTACTTC	CASSLATGLYHEQYF
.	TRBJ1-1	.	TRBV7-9	TGTGCCAGCAGGGGGGGGCCGACTGAAGCTTTCTTT	CASRGGPTEAFF
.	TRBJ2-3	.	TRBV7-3	TGTGCCAGCAGCTTAATGGGTGGGGGCGGGGGAAATACGCAGTATTTT	CASSLMGGGGGNTQYF
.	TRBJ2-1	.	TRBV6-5	TGTGCCAGCCGTAGTATGAATGAGCAGTTCTTC	CASRSMNEQFF
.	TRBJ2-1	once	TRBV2	TGTGCCAGCAGCCCAGCGAAGCGGGAGCAGTTCTTC	CASSPAKREQFF
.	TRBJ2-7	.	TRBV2	TGTGCCAGCAGTGCAGGGGTCCACGAGCAGTACTTC	CASSAGVHEQYF
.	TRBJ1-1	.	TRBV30	TGTGCCTGGAGTGTCACAGGGAGTGGGTCTGAAGCTTTCTTT	CAWSVTGSGSEAFF
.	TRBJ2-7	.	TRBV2	TGTGCCAGCAGGGAACGTAATACCTACGAGCAGTACTTC	CASRERNTYEQYF
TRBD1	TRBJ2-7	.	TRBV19	TGTGCCAGTAGTCCTGGACAGGGGAGCGAGCAGTACTTC	CASSPGQGSEQYF
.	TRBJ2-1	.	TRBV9	TGTGCCAGCAGCGTAGATAGTTACAATGAGCAGTTCTTC	CASSVDSYNEQFF
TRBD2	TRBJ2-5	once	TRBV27	TGTGCCAGCAGTTTAGTGGCGGGGGGGCTCGGGGAGACCCAGTACTTC	CASSLVAGGLGETQYF
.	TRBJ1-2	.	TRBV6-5	TGTGCCAGCGGACGACAGCGTTACTATGGCTACACCTTC	CASGRQRYYGYTF
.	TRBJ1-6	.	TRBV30	TGTGCCTGGAGTATGAGGAGCTCCTATAATTCACCCCTCCACTTT	CAWSMRSSYNSPLHF
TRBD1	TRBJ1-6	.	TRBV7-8	TGTGCCAGCAGCCACCGGGACAGGTCAAATTCACCCCTCCACTTT	CASSHRDRSNSPLHF
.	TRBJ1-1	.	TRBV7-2	TGTGCCAGCCGTGCAGCCTTGGCAGGGTTGCTCGGAGCTTTCTTT	CASRAALAGLLGAFF
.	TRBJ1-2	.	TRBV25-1	TGTGCCAGCAGTGACCAGGGTGACTATGGCTACACCTTC	CASSDQGDYGYTF
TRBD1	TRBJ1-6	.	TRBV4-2	TGTGCCAGCAGCGAATCCTCAGGGGGCTATTCACCCCTCCACTTT	CASSESSGGYSPLHF
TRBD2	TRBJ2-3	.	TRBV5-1	TGCGCCAGCAGCTTGTTAGGCGGGGGAGGTCTCGGTAATACGCAGTATTTT	CASSLLGGGGLGNTQYF
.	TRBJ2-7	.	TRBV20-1	TGCAGTGGGGGGACTTCCTACGAGCAGTACTTC	CSGGTSYEQYF
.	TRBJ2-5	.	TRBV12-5	TGTGCTAGTGTATTTCAAGGGGGGGCCTTCCAAGAGACCCAGTACTTC	CASVFQGGAFQETQYF
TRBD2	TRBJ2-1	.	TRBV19	TGTGCCGTTCGGGGGGCCTACAATGAGCAGTTCTTC	CAVRGAYNEQFF
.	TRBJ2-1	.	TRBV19	TGTGCCAGTAGTCCCCCGTCGGATGAGCAGTTCTTC	CASSPPSDEQFF
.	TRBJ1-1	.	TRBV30	TGTGCCTGGAGTCTAGGACTTTCCCCTGAAGCTTTCTTT	CAWSLGLSPEAFF
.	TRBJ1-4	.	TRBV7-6	TGTGCCAGCAGCAACCTGCGGGGGGGGGAAAAACTGTTTTTT	CASSNLRGGEKLFF
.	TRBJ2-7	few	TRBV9	TGTGCCAGCAGCGTAGCTCCCAGTATTCACGAGCAGTACTTC	CASSVAPSIHEQYF
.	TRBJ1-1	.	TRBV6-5	TGTGCCAGCAGCTATGGAGGGAGCCCCAATGAAGCTTTCTTT	CASSYGGSPNEAFF
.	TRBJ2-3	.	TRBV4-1	TGCGCCAGCAGCCAAGCGTCCCAAGGACTGATAAGCACAGATACGCAGTATTTT	CASSQASQGLISTDTQYF
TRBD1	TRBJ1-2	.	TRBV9	TGTGCCAGCAGCGTAGGGGTGGGGCAGGGGGCCTCCAACTATGGCTACACCTTC	CASSVGVGQGASNYGYTF
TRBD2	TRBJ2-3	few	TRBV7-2	TGTGCCAGCAGCGCCGGGACTAGCGGGGATACGCAGTATTTT	CASSAGTSGDTQYF
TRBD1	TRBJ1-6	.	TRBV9	TGTGCCAGCAACAGGGGGCAATCACCCCTCCACTTT	CASNRGQSPLHF
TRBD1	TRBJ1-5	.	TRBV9	TGTGCCAGCAGTTCCAGGGGGCGCGGGGGCAATCAGCCCCAGCATTTT	CASSSRGRGGNQPQHF
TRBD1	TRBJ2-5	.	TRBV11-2	TGTGCCAGCAGCAGCCTAGGACAGGGTCTACAAGAGACCCAGTACTTC	CASSSLGQGLQETQYF
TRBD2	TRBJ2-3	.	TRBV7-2	TGTGCCAGCAGCGTACTACTAGCGGGGCCCGGGGATACGCAGTATTTT	CASSVLLAGPGDTQYF
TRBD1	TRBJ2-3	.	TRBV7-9	TGTGCCAGCAGCCACGGGACAGGGTGGAAGTTAGGGACAGATACGCAGTATTTT	CASSHGTGWKLGTDTQYF
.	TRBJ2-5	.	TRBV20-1	TGCAGTGTCGCAGGGGAAGAGACCCAGTACTTC	CSVAGEETQYF
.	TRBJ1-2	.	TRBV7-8	TGTGCCAGCAGCTTAGATGAGGGAGGCTATGGCTACACCTTC	CASSLDEGGYGYTF
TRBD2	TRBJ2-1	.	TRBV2	TGTGCCAGCAACCAAGGACTAGCGGGGGGAAAAGGGCAGTTCTTC	CASNQGLAGGKGQFF
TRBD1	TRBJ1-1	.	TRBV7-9	TGTGCCAGCAGCCCCTTACTCGACAGGGTGGTCTTT	CASSPLLDRVVF
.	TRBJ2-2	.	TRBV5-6	TGTGCCAGCAGCTTGGTCCCTCGACAGGAAAACACCGGGGAGCTGTTTTTT	CASSLVPRQENTGELFF
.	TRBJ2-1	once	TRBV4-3	TGCGCCAGCAGCCAAGGATCAGTCGTCTCCTACAATGAGCAGTTCTTC	CASSQGSVVSYNEQFF
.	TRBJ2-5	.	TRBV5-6	TGTGCCAGCAGCTTGGGGCAGCAAGAGACCCAGTACTTC	CASSLGQQETQYF
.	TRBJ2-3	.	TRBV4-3	TGCGCCAGCAGCCTCACTACCACAGATACGCAGTATTTT	CASSLTTTDTQYF
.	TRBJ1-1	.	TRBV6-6	TGTGCCAGCAGTTACCTTTTGGTTGACTGGAGCACTGAAGCTTTCTTT	CASSYLLVDWSTEAFF
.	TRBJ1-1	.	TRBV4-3	TGCGCCAGCAGCCAAGTTGGAGGCAGGACCACTGAAGCTTTCTTT	CASSQVGGRTTEAFF
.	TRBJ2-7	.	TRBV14	TGTGCCAGCAGCCAAGTTCAGGCGGGAGAGCAGTACTTC	CASSQVQAGEQYF